This T cell receptor beta chain was observed in a study of cytomegalovirus exposure and HLA in healthy donors. About this clone: Its antigen is undetermined.

60 Vbeta and 13 Jbeta primers were used in PCR. The repertoire was sequenced with immunoSEQ multiplex PCR; TCRdb's copy has only in-frame clones and lacks some. The sample records about 52,000 clones, about three quarters being singletons. Regarding the study as a whole: A further, later analysis showed that HLA-associated TCR beta chains (compared with equally common others) were more clonally expanded.

The specimen sequenced was PBMCs. The origin of this receptor is a man younger than 30 in good health and CMV-seronegative.

The chain's CDR3 is CASKSTSGSADTQYF. The CDR3, as DNA: TGTGCCAGCAAGTCGACTAGCGGGAGTGCAGATACGCAGTATTTT. The chain joins TRBV6-6 to TRBJ2-3, with 12 bases fitting TRBD2. Looked up from germline, CDR1 is MNHNY and CDR2 is SVGAGI (reference sequence). This CDR3 is 15 amino acids long. Germline trimming cut 7 bases from V and 4 bases from J; bases unmatched to any gene: 6.